The 17 T cell receptor beta chains below all came from one sample that was sequenced in a study of CD8 T cells in ankylosing spondylitis (dated by TCRdb to the late 2010s). Receptor libraries were prepared by 5' RACE. TCRdb shows the sequencer as Illumina HiSeq 2500. TCRdb applied fastp at Q25 and MiXCR to the public reads, then kept only in-frame beta chains. Rows matching on CDR3 protein sequence are summarized as one entry with the most common DNA and genes. Counted in this sample were 250,000 to 350,000 distinct CDR3 sequences; around 20% of them appeared once. The ten largest clones add up to around 3.2% of the sample. Specimen: blood, either unsorted or a sorted T cell fraction (not recorded which). These receptors were obtained from a female donor with ankylosing spondylitis or in good health (not recorded which).

The table lists this clonotype with a few counts. The chain recombines TRBV10-2 with TRBJ1-2; possibly TRBD1 for D (6 bases). V was pared by 4 bases and J by 6 bases, with 12 bases between. CDR3 size: 13 residues. Per the germline V gene, CDR1 is WSHSY and CDR2 is SAAADI. As DNA, the CDR3 is TGCGCCAGCAGTGCACAGGGTAGAGATGGCTACACCTTC. Translating it yields CASSAQGRDGYTF.

This clonotype was picked up many times. The V gene is TRBV29-1, the J gene TRBJ1-1, with 9 bases lining up with TRBD1. CDR3 length: 14 amino acids. With 4 bases clipped from V and 2 bases from J, the junction kept 5 bases outside the gene matches. The germline V gene encodes CDR1 SQVTM and CDR2 ANQGSEA. CDR3 sequence: CSVVGGQGNTEAFF. The CDR3 region has the DNA TGCAGCGTTGTTGGGGGACAGGGCAACACTGAAGCTTTCTTT.

This sequence joins TRBV5-1 and TRBJ2-7, with 11 bases lining up with TRBD2. Unmatched junction bases numbered 7, after V lost 4 bases and J lost 1 base. This CDR3 spans 16 amino acids. Germline CDR1 is SGHRS and CDR2 is YFSETQ. This CDR3 reads CASSPTSGRGSYEQYF. The DNA for the CDR3 is TGCGCCAGCAGCCCCACTAGCGGGAGAGGATCCTACGAGCAGTACTTC.

This chain joins TRBV10-2 and TRBJ2-7, with a tentative D call TRBD2 (6 bases). V lost 5 bases and J lost 3, with 20 bases in between. Germline V lookup: CDR1 WSHSY, CDR2 SAAADI. The CDR3 is made up of 16 amino acids. The CDR3 DNA reads as TGCGCCAGCAGTCAATACTCTAGCGAGACCTTCTACGAGCAGTACTTC. Its protein product is CASSQYSSETFYEQYF.

In this sample, this clonotype turned up a few times. The chain has TRBV12-3 or TRBV12-4 and TRBJ1-4, with 7 bases aligning to TRBD1. This CDR3 region has 16 residues. V lost 6 bases and J lost 0; bases outside the gene matches: 7. CDR3 amino acids: CASSSRQGTTNEKLFF. The CDR3 DNA is TGTGCCAGCAGCTCCCGACAGGGAACAACTAATGAAAAACTGTTTTTT.

CDR3 sequence reads: CATRVTGGDEQFF. In nucleotides, the CDR3 is TGTGCCACAAGGGTAACGGGAGGTGATGAGCAGTTCTTC. The V and J genes are TRBV7-2 and TRBJ2-1, with 7 bases matching TRBD2. Germline CDR1 is SGHTA and CDR2 is FQGNSA. V was pared by 10 bases and J by 8 bases, with 11 bases of the junction left unmatched. The CDR3 is 13 residues long.

This rearrangement joins TRBV20-1 to TRBJ2-3, with 11 bases matching TRBD2. Trimming at V came to 4 bases and at J to 6 bases, leaving 9 bases not matched to a gene. There are 15 residues in the CDR3. Germline CDR1 DFQATT, CDR2 SNEGSKA (reference sequence). CDR3 sequence (DNA): TGCAGTGCTAAACTAGCGGGAGTAGAGCATGATACGCAGTATTTT. This sequence encodes CSAKLAGVEHDTQYF.

This chain uses TRBV30 with TRBJ1-6; no reliable D call. The CDR3 runs 17 residues. Trimming shortened V by 1 base and J by 0 bases, and 13 bases separated the two germline ends. Germline V CDR1 and CDR2: GTSNPN, SVGIG (reference sequence). The CDR3 bases are TGTGCCTGGAGTGAGACCCTCGGAAGCTCCTATAATTCACCCCTCCACTTT. Translation gives CAWSETLGSSYNSPLHF.

This clonotype was seen once. The chain joins TRBV10-1 to TRBJ2-1; D call uncertain. Germline CDR1 is WNHNN and CDR2 is SYGVQD (reference sequence). The V and J ends lost 3 bases and 0 bases respectively, with 12 bases between them. This CDR3 contains 16 residues. The CDR3 reads CASSEDSSSSYNEQFF. CDR3 nucleotide sequence: TGCGCCAGCAGTGAAGACTCCTCGAGCTCCTACAATGAGCAGTTCTTC.

This clonotype was recorded at least ten times. V usage is TRBV12-3 or TRBV12-4 and J usage is TRBJ2-1; 7 bases fit TRBD2. The V segment lost 4 bases and the J segment 0 bases; nucleotides outside the gene matches: 3. The CDR3 extends over 15 amino acids. CDR3 loop: CASSSGTTSYNEQFF. The CDR3 bases are TGTGCCAGCAGTTCCGGGACTACCTCCTACAATGAGCAGTTCTTC.

This rearrangement joins TRBV6-6 to TRBJ1-4; the D is unclear. Germline CDR1 reads MNHNY; CDR2 reads SVGAGI (reference sequence). The CDR3 is 12 amino acids. V lost 0 bases and J lost 8, with 4 bases in between. CDR3 sequence: CASSYSREKLFF. The DNA of the CDR3 is TGTGCCAGCAGTTACTCACGGGAAAAACTGTTTTTT.

The chain combines TRBV7-2 with TRBJ2-1; D not certain. Germline loops: CDR1 SGHTA, CDR2 FQGNSA. The CDR3 totals 12 residues. Deletions cut 4 bases from V and 9 bases from J, with 10 bases between. CDR3 loop: CASSSWHGEQFF. CDR3 DNA sequence: TGTGCCAGCAGCTCTTGGCATGGTGAGCAGTTCTTC.

J is TRBJ2-3 and V is TRBV5-1; D call uncertain. Germline CDR1 and CDR2: SGHRS and YFSETQ. The ends were cut back, 2 bases at V and 2 bases at J, with 9 bases in the middle. CDR3 length equals 14 residues. The CDR3 DNA follows: TGCGCCAGCAGCTTAACGGGCCTCACAGATACGCAGTATTTT. It specifies CASSLTGLTDTQYF. Combining the CDR3 with reference TRBV5-1 and TRBJ2-3 gives the whole variable domain KAGVTQTPRYLIKTRGQQVTLSCSPISGHRSVSWYQQTPGQGLQFLFEYFSETQRNKGNFPGRFSGRQFSNSRSEMNVSTLELGDSALYLCASSLTGLTDTQYFGPGTRLTVL.

This clonotype was picked up a small number of times. The chain employs TRBV20-1 and TRBJ2-7, with D hard to call. The V gene lost 4 bases and the J gene lost 4 bases, with 8 bases spanning the gap. Germline CDR1 and CDR2: DFQATT and SNEGSKA (reference sequence). The CDR3 runs to 11 residues. The CDR3 sequence: CSANKGYEQYF. The CDR3 DNA is TGCAGTGCTAATAAAGGATACGAGCAGTACTTC.

This sequence joins TRBV18 and TRBJ2-7; D not resolved. Germline V gene sequence: CDR1 KGHSH, CDR2 LQKENI. V lost 0 bases to trimming and J lost 4 bases, with 10 bases between them. This CDR3 has 14 amino acids. The CDR3 here is CASSPPRTPYEQYF. Written as DNA, the CDR3 is TGTGCCAGCTCACCACCTCGTACACCTTACGAGCAGTACTTC.

This clonotype was recorded a few times. The V gene is TRBV6-2 or TRBV6-3, the J gene TRBJ2-5; tentatively, D is TRBD2 (6 bases). The V and J ends lost 7 bases and 5 bases respectively, with 17 bases between them. This CDR3 is built from 14 residues. Germline values: CDR1 MNHEY, CDR2 SVGEGT. CDR3 region: CASTVGGDRETQYF. CDR3 in DNA: TGTGCCAGCACCGTAGGAGGGGATCGGGAGACCCAGTACTTC.

This chain links TRBV25-1 with TRBJ2-1, with TRBD2 matching 14 bases. CDR1 and CDR2 from the germline V gene are MGHDK and SYGVNS. This CDR3 is built from 17 residues. V lost 3 bases to trimming and J lost 6 bases; unmatched junction nucleotides: 7. The CDR3 reads CASSDGTSGSRGNEQFF. In DNA, the CDR3 is TGTGCCAGCAGTGATGGGACTAGCGGGAGCAGGGGCAATGAGCAGTTCTTC.